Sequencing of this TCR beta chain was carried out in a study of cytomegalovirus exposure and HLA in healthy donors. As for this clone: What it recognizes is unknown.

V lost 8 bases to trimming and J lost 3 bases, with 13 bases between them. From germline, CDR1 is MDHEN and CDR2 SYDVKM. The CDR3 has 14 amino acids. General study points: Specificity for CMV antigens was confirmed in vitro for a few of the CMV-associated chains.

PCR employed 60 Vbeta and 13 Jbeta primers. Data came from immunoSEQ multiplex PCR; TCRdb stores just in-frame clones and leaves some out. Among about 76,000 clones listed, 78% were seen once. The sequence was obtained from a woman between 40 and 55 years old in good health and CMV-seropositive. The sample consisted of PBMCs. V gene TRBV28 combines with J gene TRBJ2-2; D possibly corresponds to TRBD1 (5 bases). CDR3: CASSWEGDTGELFF. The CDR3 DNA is TGTGCCAGCTCCTGGGAAGGGGACACCGGGGAGCTGTTTTTT.